This T cell receptor (beta chain) comes out of a study of CD8+CD57+ T cells in acquired aplastic anemia. Individuals selected for sequencing had exhibited CD8+CD57+ cell expansion on flow cytometry. In germline, CDR1 is SGDLS, CDR2 YYNGEE. The CDR3 sequence is 13 residues long. Trimming shortened V by 3 bases and J by 8 bases, and 11 bases separated the two germline ends. For CDR3 and TCR beta VDJ profiling, genomic DNA was the template used. TCRdb reprocessed the reads with MiXCR, giving one entry per CDR3 protein. The sample lists about 200,000 distinct CDR3 sequences; about 62% were seen once. Sequencing input: sorted CD4+, CD8+, or CD8+CD57+ T cells (not recorded which) from PBMCs. This clonotype was sampled from a human donor with aplastic anemia. The rearrangement links TRBV9 to TRBJ2-2; D uncertain. The CDR3 loop reads CASSALSPGELFF. For the CDR3, the DNA is TGTGCCAGCAGCGCCCTCTCCCCTGGGGAGCTGTTTTTT.